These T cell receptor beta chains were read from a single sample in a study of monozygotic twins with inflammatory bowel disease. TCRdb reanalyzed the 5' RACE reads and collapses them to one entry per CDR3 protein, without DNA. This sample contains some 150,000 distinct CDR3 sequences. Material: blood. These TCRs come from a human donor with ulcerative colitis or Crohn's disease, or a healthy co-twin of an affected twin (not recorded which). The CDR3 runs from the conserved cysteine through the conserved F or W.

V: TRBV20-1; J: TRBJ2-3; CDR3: CSARMENTDTQYF
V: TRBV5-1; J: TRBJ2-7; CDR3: CASRGIPLLEQYF
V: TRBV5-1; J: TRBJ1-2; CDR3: CASSLGQLDGYTF
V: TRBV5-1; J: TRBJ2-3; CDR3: CASSFGQTDTQYF
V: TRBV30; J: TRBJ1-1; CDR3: CAWETWMNTEAFF
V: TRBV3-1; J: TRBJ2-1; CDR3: CASSHHGSGREGPYNEQFF
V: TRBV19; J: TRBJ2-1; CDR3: CASSIGWAPYNEQFF
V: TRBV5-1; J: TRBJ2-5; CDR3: CASSLIAGRETQYF
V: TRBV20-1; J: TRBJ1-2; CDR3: CSARDGYLYGYTF
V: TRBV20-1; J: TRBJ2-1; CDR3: CSARGVGYNEQFF
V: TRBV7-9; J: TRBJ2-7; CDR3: CASEEWGEQYF
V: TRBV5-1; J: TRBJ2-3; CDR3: CASSLAGQSTDTQYF
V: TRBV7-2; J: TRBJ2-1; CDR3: CASSLAGQYNEQFF
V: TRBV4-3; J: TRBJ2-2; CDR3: CASSQGRARTGELFF
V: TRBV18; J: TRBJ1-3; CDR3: CASSPYWQGTGNTIYF
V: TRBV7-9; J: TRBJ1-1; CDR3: CASSFFGQGGTEAFF
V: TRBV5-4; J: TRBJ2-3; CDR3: CASSLGLDTDTQYF
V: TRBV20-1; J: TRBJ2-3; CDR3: CSAPSGEGADTQYF
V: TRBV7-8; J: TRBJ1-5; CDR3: CASSLARTGGNQPQHF
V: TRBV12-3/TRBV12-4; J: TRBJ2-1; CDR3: CASSWGTSGNNEQFF
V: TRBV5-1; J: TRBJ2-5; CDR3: CASSHGNSGTETQYF
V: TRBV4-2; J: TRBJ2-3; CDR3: CASSQVGPRLGLAGTTDTQYF
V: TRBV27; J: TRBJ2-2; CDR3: CASSLYLGTGELFF
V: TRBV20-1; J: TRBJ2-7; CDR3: CSARDLGASPYEQYF
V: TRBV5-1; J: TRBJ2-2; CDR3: CASKNPSGNTGELFF
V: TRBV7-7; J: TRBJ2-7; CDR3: CASSLTASVGDEQYF
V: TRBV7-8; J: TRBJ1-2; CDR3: CASSYIPELFSTF
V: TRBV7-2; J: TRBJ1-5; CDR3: CASSLEAGGLGQPQHF
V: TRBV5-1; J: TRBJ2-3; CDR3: CASRSVRNSEDTQYF
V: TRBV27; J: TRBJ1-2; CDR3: CASSQGAGVDGYTF
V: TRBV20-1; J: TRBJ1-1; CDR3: CSARGREEMWAEAFF
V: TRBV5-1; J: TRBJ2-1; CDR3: CASSPDRGSSYNEQFF
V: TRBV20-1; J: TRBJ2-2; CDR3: CSAPEEGTGELFF
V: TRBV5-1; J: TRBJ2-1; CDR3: CASSSEHYGIRYNEQFF
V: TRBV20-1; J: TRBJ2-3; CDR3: CSARASGGSGTDTQYF
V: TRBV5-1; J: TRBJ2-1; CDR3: CASTRTSGTYNEQFF
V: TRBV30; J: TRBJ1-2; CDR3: CAWSDPQGIYGYTF
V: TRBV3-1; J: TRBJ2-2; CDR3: CASSQDRDTGELFF
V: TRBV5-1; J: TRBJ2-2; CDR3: CASSRRGGTGELFF
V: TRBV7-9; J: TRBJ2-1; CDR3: CASSPQAASGIYNEQFF
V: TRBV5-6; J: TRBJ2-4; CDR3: CASSKRQGVKNIQYF
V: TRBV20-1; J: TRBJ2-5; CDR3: CSARPGSGRDQETQYF
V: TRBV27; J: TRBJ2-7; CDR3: CASRARKGHYEQYF
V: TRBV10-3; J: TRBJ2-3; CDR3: CAISATSGGSTDTQYF
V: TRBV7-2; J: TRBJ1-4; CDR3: CASSLNSAATNEKLFF
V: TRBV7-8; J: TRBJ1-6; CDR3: CASSPGTDYNSPLHF
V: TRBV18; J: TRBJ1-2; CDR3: CASSETGAGSGYTF
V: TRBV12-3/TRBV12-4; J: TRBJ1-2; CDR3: CASSPDGLGSYTF
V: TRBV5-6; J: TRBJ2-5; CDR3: CASSFRGSPQETQYF
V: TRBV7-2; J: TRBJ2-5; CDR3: CASSLVQAGGETQYF
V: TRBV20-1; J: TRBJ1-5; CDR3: CSARDNRKVNQPQHF
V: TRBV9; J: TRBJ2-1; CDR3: CASSISGRVLNEQFF
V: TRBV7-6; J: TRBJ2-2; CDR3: CASSLGAGVGTGELFF
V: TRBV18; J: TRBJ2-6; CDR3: CASSPPTGGISGANVLTF
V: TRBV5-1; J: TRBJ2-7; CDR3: CASSPNVPAQNRYEQYF
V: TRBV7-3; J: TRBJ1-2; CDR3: CASSSTGGSDYGYTF
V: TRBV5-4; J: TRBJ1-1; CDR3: CASSWDRGGGNTEAFF
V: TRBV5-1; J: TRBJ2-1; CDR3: CASSSGGGSNEQFF
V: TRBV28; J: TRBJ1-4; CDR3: CASSSRLVDEKLFF